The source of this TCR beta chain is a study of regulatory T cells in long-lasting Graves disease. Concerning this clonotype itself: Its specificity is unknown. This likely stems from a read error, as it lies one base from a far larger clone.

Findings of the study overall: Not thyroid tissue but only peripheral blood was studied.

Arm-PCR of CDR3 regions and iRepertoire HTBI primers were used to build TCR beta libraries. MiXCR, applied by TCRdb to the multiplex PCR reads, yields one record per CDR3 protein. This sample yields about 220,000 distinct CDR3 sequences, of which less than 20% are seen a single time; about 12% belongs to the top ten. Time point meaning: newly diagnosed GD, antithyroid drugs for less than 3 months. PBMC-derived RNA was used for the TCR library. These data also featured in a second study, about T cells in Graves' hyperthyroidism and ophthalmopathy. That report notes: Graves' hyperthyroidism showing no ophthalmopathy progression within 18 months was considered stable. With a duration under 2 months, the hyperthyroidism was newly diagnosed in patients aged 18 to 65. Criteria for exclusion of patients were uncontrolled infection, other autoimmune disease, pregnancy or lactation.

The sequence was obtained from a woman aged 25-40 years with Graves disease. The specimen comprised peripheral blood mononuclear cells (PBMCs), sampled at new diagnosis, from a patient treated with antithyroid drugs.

The CDR3 here is CTSSLESGRTEAFF. In nucleotides, the CDR3 is TGTACCAGCAGCTTAGAGTCAGGGCGCACTGAAGCTTTCTTT. This chain joins TRBV7-2 and TRBJ1-1; TRBD1 is a possible D gene (5 bases). The germline V gene has CDR1 SGHTA and CDR2 FQGNSA. V lost 1 base and J 4 bases, leaving 10 bases between the germline ends. The CDR3 loop spans 14 amino acids.